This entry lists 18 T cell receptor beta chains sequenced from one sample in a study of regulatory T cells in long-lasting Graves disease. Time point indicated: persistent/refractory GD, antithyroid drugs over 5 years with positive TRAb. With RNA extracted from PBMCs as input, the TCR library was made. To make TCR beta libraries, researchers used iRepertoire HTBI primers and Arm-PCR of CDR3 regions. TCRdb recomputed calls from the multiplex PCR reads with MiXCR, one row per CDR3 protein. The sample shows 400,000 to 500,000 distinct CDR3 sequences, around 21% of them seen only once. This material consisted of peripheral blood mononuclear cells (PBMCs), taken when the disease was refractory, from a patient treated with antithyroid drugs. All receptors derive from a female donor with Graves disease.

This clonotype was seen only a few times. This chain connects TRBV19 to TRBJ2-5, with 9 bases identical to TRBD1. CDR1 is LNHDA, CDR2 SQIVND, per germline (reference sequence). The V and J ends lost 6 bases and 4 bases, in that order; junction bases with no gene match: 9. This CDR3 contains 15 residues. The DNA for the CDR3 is TGTGCCAGTAGCACCATGGGACAGGGAGTAGAGACCCAGTACTTC. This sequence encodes CASSTMGQGVETQYF. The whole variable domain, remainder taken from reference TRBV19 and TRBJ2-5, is DGGITQSPKYLFRKEGQNVTLSCEQNLNHDAMYWYRQDPGQGLRLIYYSQIVNDFQKGDIAEGYSVSREKKESFPLTVTSAQKNPTAFYLCASSTMGQGVETQYFGPGTRLLVL.

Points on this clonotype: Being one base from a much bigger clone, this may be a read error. The CDR3 is CSARSAVSCEQYF. In DNA, the CDR3 is TGCAGTGCTAGGTCGGCAGTCTCCTGCGAGCAGTACTTC. The rearrangement uses TRBV20-1 and TRBJ2-7, with D uncertain. This CDR3 spans 13 amino acids. Germline-derived CDR1 and CDR2 are DFQATT and SNEGSKA (reference sequence).

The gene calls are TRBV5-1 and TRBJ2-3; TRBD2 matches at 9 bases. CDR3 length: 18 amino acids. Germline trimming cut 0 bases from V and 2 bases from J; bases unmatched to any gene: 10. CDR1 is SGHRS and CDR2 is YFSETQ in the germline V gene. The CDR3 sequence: CASSLARLAGPNTDTQYF. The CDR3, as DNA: TGCGCCAGCAGCTTGGCCAGGCTAGCGGGACCTAACACAGATACGCAGTATTTT.

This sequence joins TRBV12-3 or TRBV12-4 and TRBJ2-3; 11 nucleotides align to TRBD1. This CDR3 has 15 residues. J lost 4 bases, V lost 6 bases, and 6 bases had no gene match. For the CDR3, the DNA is TGTGCCAGCAGCCGGACAGGGGGCCCATCAGATACGCAGTATTTT. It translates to CASSRTGGPSDTQYF.

The CDR3 loop is CASSLGALNEQFF. In DNA, the CDR3 is TGCGCCAGCAGCTTGGGTGCGTTAAATGAGCAGTTCTTC. V usage is TRBV5-1 and J usage is TRBJ2-1; D remains unclear. Germline V CDR1 and CDR2: SGHRS, YFSETQ. The CDR3 length is 13 residues. Trimming stripped 0 bases from V and 7 bases from J, with 8 bases between.

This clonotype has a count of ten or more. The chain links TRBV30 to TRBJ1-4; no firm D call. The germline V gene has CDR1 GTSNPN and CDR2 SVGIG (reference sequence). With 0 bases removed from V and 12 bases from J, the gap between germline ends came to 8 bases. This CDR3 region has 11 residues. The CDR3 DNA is TGTGCCTGGAGTGTCCTGGGAGAACTGTTTTTT. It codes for CAWSVLGELFF.

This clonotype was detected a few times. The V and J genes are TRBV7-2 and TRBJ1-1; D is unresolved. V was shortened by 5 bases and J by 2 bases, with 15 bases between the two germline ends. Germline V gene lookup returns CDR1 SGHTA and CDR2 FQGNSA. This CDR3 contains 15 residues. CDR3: CASSPTQVINTEAFF. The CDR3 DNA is TGTGCCAGCAGCCCGACGCAGGTTATAAACACTGAAGCTTTCTTT.

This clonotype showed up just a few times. In DNA form, the CDR3 reads TGTGCCACCAGCAGATCCCCGGGACAGGGGGCCGCGGAGACCCAGTACTTC. This sequence encodes CATSRSPGQGAAETQYF. This sequence joins TRBV15 and TRBJ2-5; 12 nucleotides agree with TRBD1. The germline V gene has CDR1 LNHNV and CDR2 YYDKDF (reference sequence). After removal of 2 bases from V and 5 bases from J, the junction contained 9 bases not matched to a gene. The CDR3 sequence is 17 residues long. The full variable domain, completed using reference TRBV15 and TRBJ2-5, is DAMVIQNPRYQVTQFGKPVTLSCSQTLNHNVMYWYQQKSSQAPKLLFHYYDKDFNNEADTPDNFQSRRPNTSFCFLDIRSPGLGDTAMYLCATSRSPGQGAAETQYFGPGTRLLVL.

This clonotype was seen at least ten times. CDR3 sequence: CASSSGTGGGGYTF. The CDR3 DNA reads TGTGCCAGCAGCTCAGGGACAGGGGGGGGTGGCTACACCTTC. The rearrangement joins TRBV7-8 to TRBJ1-2, with 11 nucleotides matching TRBD1. The CDR3 runs 14 residues. The germline V gene has CDR1 SGHVS and CDR2 FQNEAQ. Unmatched junction bases numbered 5, after V lost 4 bases and J lost 7 bases.

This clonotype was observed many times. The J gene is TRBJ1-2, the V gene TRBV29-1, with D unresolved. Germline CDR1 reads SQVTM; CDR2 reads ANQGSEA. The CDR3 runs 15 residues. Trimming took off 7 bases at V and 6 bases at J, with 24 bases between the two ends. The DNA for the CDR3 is TGCAGCGCACTCCCGAGGAGGGAGAAGCCTAATGGCTACACCTTC. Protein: CSALPRREKPNGYTF.

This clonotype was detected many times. CDR3 in DNA: TGCAGCATTCCCCCGGGGGGGACCCAGTACTTC. Amino acid sequence: CSIPPGGTQYF. This chain joins TRBV20-1 and TRBJ2-5, with 7 bases matching TRBD2. This CDR3 is built from 11 residues. The germline V gene encodes CDR1 DFQATT and CDR2 SNEGSKA (reference sequence).

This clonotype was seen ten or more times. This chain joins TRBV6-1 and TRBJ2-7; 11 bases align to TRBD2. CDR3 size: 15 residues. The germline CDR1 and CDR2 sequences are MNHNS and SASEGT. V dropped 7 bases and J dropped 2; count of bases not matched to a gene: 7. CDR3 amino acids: CASIQGTSGPYEQYF. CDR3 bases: TGTGCCAGCATTCAAGGGACTAGCGGTCCCTACGAGCAGTACTTC.

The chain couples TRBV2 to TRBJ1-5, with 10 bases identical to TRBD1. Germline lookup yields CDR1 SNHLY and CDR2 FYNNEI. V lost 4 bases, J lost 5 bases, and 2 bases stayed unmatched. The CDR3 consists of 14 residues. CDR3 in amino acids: CASSGTGGDQPQHF. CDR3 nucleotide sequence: TGTGCCAGCAGTGGGACAGGGGGGGATCAGCCCCAGCATTTT.

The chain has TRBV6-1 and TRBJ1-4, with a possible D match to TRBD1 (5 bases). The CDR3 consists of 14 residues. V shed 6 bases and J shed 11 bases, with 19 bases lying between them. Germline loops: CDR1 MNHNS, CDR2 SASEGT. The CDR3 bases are TGTGCCAGCAGCCCCCCGGGACCCCCGACGAAACTGTTTTTT. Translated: CASSPPGPPTKLFF.

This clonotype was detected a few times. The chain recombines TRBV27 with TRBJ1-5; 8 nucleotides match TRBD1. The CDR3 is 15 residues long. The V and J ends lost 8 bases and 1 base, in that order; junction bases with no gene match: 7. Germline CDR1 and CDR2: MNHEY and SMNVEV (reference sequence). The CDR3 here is CASASGQGSNQPQHF. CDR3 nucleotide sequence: TGTGCCAGCGCCTCCGGACAGGGCAGCAATCAGCCCCAGCATTTT.

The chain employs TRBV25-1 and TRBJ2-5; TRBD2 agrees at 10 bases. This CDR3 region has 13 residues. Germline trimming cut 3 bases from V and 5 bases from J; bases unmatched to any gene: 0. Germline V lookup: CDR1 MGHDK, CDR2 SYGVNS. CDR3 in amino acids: CASSEGLAETQYF. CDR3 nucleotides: TGTGCCAGCAGTGAGGGACTAGCGGAGACCCAGTACTTC.

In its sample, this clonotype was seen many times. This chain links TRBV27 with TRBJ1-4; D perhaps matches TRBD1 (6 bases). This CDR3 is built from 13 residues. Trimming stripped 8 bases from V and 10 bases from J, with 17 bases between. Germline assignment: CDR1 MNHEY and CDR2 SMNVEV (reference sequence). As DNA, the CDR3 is TGTGCCAGCTCCCACAGGGTTTCTGCAAAACTGTTTTTT. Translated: CASSHRVSAKLFF.

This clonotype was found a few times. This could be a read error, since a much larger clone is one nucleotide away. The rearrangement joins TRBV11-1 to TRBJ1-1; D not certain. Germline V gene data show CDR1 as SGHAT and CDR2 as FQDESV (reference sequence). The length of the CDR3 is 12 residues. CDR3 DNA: TGTGCCGGCAGGTCAGGTGGGCCTGAAGCTTTCTTT. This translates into CAGRSGGPEAFF.